The rows below give T cell receptor beta chains drawn from one sample of a study of shared clonotypes between healthy human individuals. Generated by immunoSEQ multiplex PCR, the TCRdb table keeps only in-frame clones and is missing some. The sample contains about a million clones, 60% to 80% of which appear only once. The specimen sequenced was memory CD4+ T cells from PBMCs. The receptors stem from a young man in good health. Some clones in this sample may be carry-over from other donors' samples. The CDR3 runs from the conserved cysteine through the conserved F or W. The D gene is left open where the match is weak. Clone size is stated in some rows and not others, as once, few, many or a class when expanded.

clone size: NA
V gene: TRBV18
D gene: TRBD2
J gene: TRBJ2-1
CDR3 protein: CASSLFMDTSGNEQFF
CDR3 DNA: TGTGCCAGCTCACTCTTCATGGACACTAGCGGCAATGAGCAGTTCTTC

clone size: NA
V gene: TRBV4-3
D gene: TRBD1
J gene: TRBJ2-7
CDR3 protein: CASSLGQGDREQYF
CDR3 DNA: TGCGCCAGCAGCCTCGGACAGGGGGACCGCGAGCAGTACTTC

clone size: NA
V gene: TRBV2
D gene: NA
J gene: TRBJ2-7
CDR3 protein: CASSWQSYEQYF
CDR3 DNA: TGTGCCAGCAGCTGGCAGTCCTACGAGCAGTACTTC

clone size: NA
V gene: TRBV19
D gene: NA
J gene: TRBJ2-2
CDR3 protein: CASSIIITLFF
CDR3 DNA: TGTGCCAGTAGTATAATCATTACCCTGTTTTTT

clone size: NA
V gene: TRBV28
D gene: TRBD1
J gene: TRBJ2-7
CDR3 protein: CASSSRDRVYEQYF
CDR3 DNA: TGTGCCAGCAGTTCCCGGGACAGGGTCTACGAGCAGTACTTC

clone size: few
V gene: TRBV27
D gene: NA
J gene: TRBJ1-4
CDR3 protein: CASRQRDEKLFF
CDR3 DNA: TGTGCCAGCCGGCAACGGGACGAAAAACTGTTTTTT

clone size: NA
V gene: TRBV20-1
D gene: NA
J gene: TRBJ2-1
CDR3 protein: CSVPANEQFF
CDR3 DNA: TGCAGTGTCCCAGCCAATGAGCAGTTCTTC

clone size: NA
V gene: TRBV6-4
D gene: NA
J gene: TRBJ2-3
CDR3 protein: CASSAGVSDTQYF
CDR3 DNA: TGTGCCAGCAGTGCGGGGGTATCGGATACGCAGTATTTT

clone size: NA
V gene: TRBV19
D gene: NA
J gene: TRBJ2-4
CDR3 protein: CASSIPPVAGAKNIQYF
CDR3 DNA: TGTGCCAGTAGTATCCCCCCCGTTGCGGGAGCCAAAAACATTCAGTACTTC

clone size: NA
V gene: TRBV7-2
D gene: NA
J gene: TRBJ1-1
CDR3 protein: CASSQGRPGEAFF
CDR3 DNA: TGTGCCAGCAGCCAGGGCCGTCCGGGTGAAGCTTTCTTT

clone size: NA
V gene: TRBV6-5
D gene: TRBD1
J gene: TRBJ1-5
CDR3 protein: CASSPRTGPNQPQHF
CDR3 DNA: TGTGCCAGCAGCCCCCGGACAGGGCCCAATCAGCCCCAGCATTTT

clone size: NA
V gene: TRBV5-1
D gene: NA
J gene: TRBJ2-2
CDR3 protein: CASSLVPTGELFF
CDR3 DNA: TGCGCCAGCAGCTTGGTTCCCACCGGGGAGCTGTTTTTT

clone size: NA
V gene: TRBV7-3
D gene: TRBD1
J gene: TRBJ1-2
CDR3 protein: CASSPQPGTDLHSNYGYTF
CDR3 DNA: TGTGCCAGCAGCCCACAACCCGGGACAGACCTCCATTCTAACTATGGCTACACCTTC

clone size: NA
V gene: TRBV5-1
D gene: TRBD1
J gene: TRBJ2-1
CDR3 protein: CASSLGQENEQFF
CDR3 DNA: TGCGCCAGCAGCTTAGGACAGGAGAATGAGCAGTTCTTC

clone size: many
V gene: TRBV20-1
D gene: NA
J gene: TRBJ2-5
CDR3 protein: CRKGTQYF
CDR3 DNA: TGCAGAAAGGGTACCCAGTACTTC

clone size: NA
V gene: TRBV6-1
D gene: NA
J gene: TRBJ2-5
CDR3 protein: CASSESQETQYF
CDR3 DNA: TGTGCCAGCAGTGAATCCCAAGAGACCCAGTACTTC

clone size: NA
V gene: TRBV5-1
D gene: TRBD1
J gene: TRBJ1-5
CDR3 protein: CASSLGTGVYQPQHF
CDR3 DNA: TGCGCCAGCAGCTTGGGGACAGGGGTCTATCAGCCCCAGCATTTT

clone size: NA
V gene: TRBV6-5
D gene: NA
J gene: TRBJ2-7
CDR3 protein: CASSYSISPGIYEQYF
CDR3 DNA: TGTGCCAGCAGTTACTCGATTTCCCCAGGTATCTACGAGCAGTACTTC

clone size: NA
V gene: TRBV2
D gene: NA
J gene: TRBJ2-1
CDR3 protein: CASSEERAGNEQFF
CDR3 DNA: TGTGCCAGCAGTGAAGAGCGGGCGGGAAATGAGCAGTTCTTC

clone size: NA
V gene: TRBV4-1
D gene: TRBD1
J gene: TRBJ1-2
CDR3 protein: CASTGDRGEGYTF
CDR3 DNA: TGCGCCAGCACGGGGGACAGGGGGGAGGGCTACACCTTC

clone size: NA
V gene: TRBV5-6
D gene: NA
J gene: TRBJ2-7
CDR3 protein: CASSLGAQQYF
CDR3 DNA: TGTGCCAGCAGCTTGGGGGCCCAGCAGTACTTC

clone size: NA
V gene: TRBV10-3
D gene: TRBD1
J gene: TRBJ2-1
CDR3 protein: CAISEGQTGDEQFF
CDR3 DNA: TGTGCCATCAGTGAGGGACAGACAGGGGATGAGCAGTTCTTC

clone size: NA
V gene: TRBV11-2
D gene: TRBD2
J gene: TRBJ2-1
CDR3 protein: CASSFPPGLGNNEQFF
CDR3 DNA: TGTGCCAGCAGCTTTCCACCGGGACTAGGAAACAATGAGCAGTTCTTC

clone size: NA
V gene: TRBV28
D gene: TRBD1
J gene: TRBJ2-7
CDR3 protein: CASRGQGSSYEQYF
CDR3 DNA: TGTGCCAGCCGCGGACAGGGGAGCTCCTACGAGCAGTACTTC

clone size: NA
V gene: TRBV2
D gene: TRBD1
J gene: TRBJ2-3
CDR3 protein: CASRPGQALDTQYF
CDR3 DNA: TGTGCCAGCAGACCGGGACAGGCCTTAGATACGCAGTATTTT

clone size: few
V gene: TRBV28
D gene: TRBD1
J gene: TRBJ1-2
CDR3 protein: CASSSTGAVLDYGYTF
CDR3 DNA: TGTGCCAGCAGTTCAACAGGGGCCGTACTAGACTATGGCTACACCTTC

clone size: NA
V gene: TRBV2
D gene: NA
J gene: TRBJ1-1
CDR3 protein: CASSEQGSEAFF
CDR3 DNA: TGTGCCAGCAGTGAACAGGGATCTGAAGCTTTCTTT

clone size: NA
V gene: TRBV5-1
D gene: NA
J gene: TRBJ2-3
CDR3 protein: CASSSGGGIGTDTQYF
CDR3 DNA: TGCGCCAGCAGCTCGGGTGGCGGGATCGGAACAGATACGCAGTATTTT

clone size: NA
V gene: TRBV11-3
D gene: TRBD1
J gene: TRBJ2-7
CDR3 protein: CASSSTGGVGSEQYF
CDR3 DNA: TGTGCCAGCAGCTCGACAGGGGGCGTAGGTAGCGAGCAGTACTTC

clone size: few
V gene: TRBV28
D gene: TRBD1
J gene: TRBJ1-3
CDR3 protein: CASGDRGNTIYF
CDR3 DNA: TGTGCCAGCGGGGACAGGGGTAACACCATATATTTT

clone size: NA
V gene: TRBV4-1
D gene: TRBD1
J gene: TRBJ2-3
CDR3 protein: CASSQGNRGGTDTQYF
CDR3 DNA: TGCGCCAGCAGCCAAGGCAACAGGGGGGGCACAGATACGCAGTATTTT

clone size: NA
V gene: TRBV18
D gene: NA
J gene: TRBJ2-7
CDR3 protein: CASSPGTSSYEQYF
CDR3 DNA: TGTGCCAGCTCACCAGGGACAAGCTCCTACGAGCAGTACTTC

clone size: NA
V gene: TRBV5-4
D gene: TRBD2
J gene: TRBJ2-3
CDR3 protein: CASSARLAGPRDTQYF
CDR3 DNA: TGTGCCAGCAGCGCCCGACTAGCGGGACCCCGAGATACGCAGTATTTT

clone size: NA
V gene: TRBV9
D gene: NA
J gene: TRBJ2-4
CDR3 protein: CASSVGLAKNIQYF
CDR3 DNA: TGTGCCAGCAGCGTTGGTTTGGCCAAAAACATTCAGTACTTC

clone size: NA
V gene: TRBV7-2
D gene: NA
J gene: TRBJ2-1
CDR3 protein: CASSKTGVSSYNEQFF
CDR3 DNA: TGTGCCAGCAGCAAGACGGGCGTAAGCTCCTACAATGAGCAGTTCTTC